Included here is one T cell receptor (beta chain) sequence, with context. What it binds is not known. Generated by immunoSEQ multiplex PCR, the TCRdb table keeps only in-frame clones and is missing some. The sample holds 140,000 or so clones, more than 70% seen once. Germline V gene lookup returns CDR1 DFQATT and CDR2 SNEGSKA (reference sequence). With 6 bases removed from V and 2 bases from J, the gap between germline ends came to 7 bases. This CDR3 region has 11 residues. This entry belongs to a study of T cell responses to AZD1222 COVID-19 vaccine. Study conclusions and caveats: Repertoires were sampled only after the peak T cell response. Increased Spike-specific TCR breadth and depth were observed after two AZD1222 doses. Nearly half of spike-specific TCRs reportedly target unmutated variant regions. Donors were largely white British and mainly female; clonal diversity was possibly underestimated.

Sequencing used peripheral blood, obtained 28 days after the second AZD1222 dose. J is TRBJ1-2 and V is TRBV20-1; D gene unclear. This TCR came from an adult who received the AZD1222 COVID-19 vaccine. This chain's CDR3 is CSARRNYGYTF. In nucleotides, the CDR3 is TGCAGTGCAAGACGGAACTATGGCTACACCTTC.